A selection of T cell receptor beta chains follows, all from one sample in a study of response to subunit inactivated influenza vaccine. A single record per CDR3 protein comes from TCRdb applying MiXCR to the RT-PCR reads. The sample lists approximately 700,000 distinct CDR3 sequences, approximately 14% occurring once. This sample comprised PBMCs from blood, obtained 14 days before vaccination. Every receptor here comes from a man between 45 and 60 years old who received an inactivated influenza vaccine. The CDR3 runs from the conserved cysteine through the conserved F or W. Each record gives: CDR3 DNA, CDR3 protein, D gene, J gene, V gene, clone size. A D gene is named only where the DNA matches it firmly. For some rows the clone size is stated as once, few or many, or as a class when expanded; others skip it.

DNA: TGCGCCAGCAGCCTACAGGGAGGATTATCCTACGAGCAGTACTTC
CDR3: CASSLQGGLSYEQYF
D: NA
J: TRBJ2-7
V: TRBV4-1
size: NA

DNA: TGTGCCAGCAGTTTATATAAATCGGCCGTCCCGACCTACGAGCAGTACTTC
CDR3: CASSLYKSAVPTYEQYF
D: NA
J: TRBJ2-7
V: TRBV28
size: few

DNA: TGCAGCGTTGAACAGACGGCTGGAAACACCATATATTTT
CDR3: CSVEQTAGNTIYF
D: NA
J: TRBJ1-3
V: TRBV29-1
size: many

DNA: TGTGCCAGCTCACCAACGATAGTTCGGGGGGTTAATGAAAAACTGTTTTTT
CDR3: CASSPTIVRGVNEKLFF
D: NA
J: TRBJ1-4
V: TRBV18
size: NA

DNA: TGCAGTGCCAAACGACAGGGGTCGGCAGTCGGGGAGCTGTTTTTT
CDR3: CSAKRQGSAVGELFF
D: TRBD1
J: TRBJ2-2
V: TRBV20-1
size: few

DNA: TGTGCCAGCAGCCTGCGACTAGCGGGAGTCCATGAGCAGTTCTTC
CDR3: CASSLRLAGVHEQFF
D: TRBD2
J: TRBJ2-1
V: TRBV7-8
size: few

DNA: TGTGCCAGCACCAGAGGACCGGGGGGGATGGGCACAGATACGCAGTATTTT
CDR3: CASTRGPGGMGTDTQYF
D: TRBD2
J: TRBJ2-3
V: TRBV7-2
size: few

DNA: TGTGCCAGCAGCTCAGAGAGACAGGCAAACACTGAAGCTTTCTTT
CDR3: CASSSERQANTEAFF
D: NA
J: TRBJ1-1
V: TRBV7-8
size: few

DNA: TGCGCCAGCAGCTCGACAGGGGACTATGGCTACACCTTC
CDR3: CASSSTGDYGYTF
D: TRBD1
J: TRBJ1-2
V: TRBV5-1
size: many

DNA: TGTGCCAGCTCCCCCCGGGACAGGGCATATGGCGAGACCCAGTACTTC
CDR3: CASSPRDRAYGETQYF
D: TRBD1
J: TRBJ2-5
V: TRBV18
size: NA

DNA: TGTGCCAGTAGTATAGATCTTGCGGGGGCCCCCTACGAGCAGTACTTC
CDR3: CASSIDLAGAPYEQYF
D: NA
J: TRBJ2-7
V: TRBV19
size: NA

DNA: TGTGCCAGCAGTTTCAGGGATAGGGAGCAGTACTTC
CDR3: CASSFRDREQYF
D: NA
J: TRBJ2-7
V: TRBV6-5
size: few

DNA: TGTGCCAGTAGTAACCGGGACGGGGGGCAGCCCCAGCATTTT
CDR3: CASSNRDGGQPQHF
D: NA
J: TRBJ1-5
V: TRBV19
size: NA

DNA: TGTGCCAGCAGTTCGACTAGCGGGGGGCCGAGGACCGGGGAGCTGTTTTTT
CDR3: CASSSTSGGPRTGELFF
D: TRBD2
J: TRBJ2-2
V: TRBV27
size: NA

DNA: TGTGCCAGCAGCCGGAGACGACAGGGGGAAACGTCTCCCTCTGGGGCCAACGTCCTGACTTTC
CDR3: CASSRRRQGETSPSGANVLTF
D: TRBD1
J: TRBJ2-6
V: TRBV2
size: NA

DNA: TGCGCCAGCAGCGCGACTAGCGGGAGGGCCCGTGGTGAGACCCAGTACTTC
CDR3: CASSATSGRARGETQYF
D: TRBD2
J: TRBJ2-5
V: TRBV5-1
size: NA

DNA: TGTGCCTGGAGTGTCGGGGTAATGGGCGATGAGCAGTTCTTC
CDR3: CAWSVGVMGDEQFF
D: NA
J: TRBJ2-1
V: TRBV30
size: NA

DNA: TGTGCCAGCAGCTTAGTTTCCAGATTGAATTCACCCCTCCACTTT
CDR3: CASSLVSRLNSPLHF
D: NA
J: TRBJ1-6
V: TRBV7-2
size: NA

DNA: TGTGCCATCAGTGAGTCCGGGGAGGGAAGGGACGAGCAGTACTTC
CDR3: CAISESGEGRDEQYF
D: TRBD2
J: TRBJ2-7
V: TRBV10-3
size: few

DNA: TGTGCCAGCAGCGCGTCCCTGGGGGGGAACAATGAGCAGTTCTTC
CDR3: CASSASLGGNNEQFF
D: TRBD2
J: TRBJ2-1
V: TRBV12-3/TRBV12-4
size: NA

DNA: TGTGCCAGCAGCTTCGAGACAGGGGGCATTGGCAATGAGCAGTTCTTC
CDR3: CASSFETGGIGNEQFF
D: TRBD1
J: TRBJ2-1
V: TRBV7-8
size: NA

DNA: TGTGCCAGCTTCCGGGATACGAGAAACACCATATATTTT
CDR3: CASFRDTRNTIYF
D: NA
J: TRBJ1-3
V: TRBV28
size: NA

DNA: TGCGCCAGCAGCGGTACCGGGAGCTCAACTAATGAAAAACTGTTTTTT
CDR3: CASSGTGSSTNEKLFF
D: NA
J: TRBJ1-4
V: TRBV5-1
size: few

DNA: TGTGCCAGCACGGTGGGATTGAGAGCGCATGAGCAGTTCTTC
CDR3: CASTVGLRAHEQFF
D: NA
J: TRBJ2-1
V: TRBV9
size: few

DNA: TGTGCCAGCAGTCGACCAGCGGACCTTAGGAATGAGCAGTTCTTC
CDR3: CASSRPADLRNEQFF
D: NA
J: TRBJ2-1
V: TRBV7-9
size: few

DNA: TGTGCCAGCACTAGATCTCCCCGGGGCAATCAGCCCCAGCATTTT
CDR3: CASTRSPRGNQPQHF
D: NA
J: TRBJ1-5
V: TRBV6-1
size: NA

DNA: TGCGCCAGCAGCTTGCAACCGGCTCAACAAGAGACCCAGTACTTC
CDR3: CASSLQPAQQETQYF
D: NA
J: TRBJ2-5
V: TRBV5-1
size: many

DNA: TGTGCCAGCAGGGTCGACGGACAGGGTGGAAGTGAACTGTTTTTT
CDR3: CASRVDGQGGSELFF
D: TRBD1
J: TRBJ1-4
V: TRBV7-9
size: once

DNA: TGTGCCAGCAGTTTATTCGGAGGGAGCGGTTACGAGCAGTACTTC
CDR3: CASSLFGGSGYEQYF
D: NA
J: TRBJ2-7
V: TRBV27
size: NA

DNA: TGTGCCAGCAGTTCATCAATCGGGGACAGGGTGATTGGCACTGAAGCTTTCTTT
CDR3: CASSSSIGDRVIGTEAFF
D: TRBD1
J: TRBJ1-1
V: TRBV27
size: few

DNA: TGTGCCAGCAGTGAGTACAGATCATTCGAGCAGTTCTTC
CDR3: CASSEYRSFEQFF
D: NA
J: TRBJ2-1
V: TRBV27
size: NA

DNA: TGTGCCAGCACCAGGGAGGGGGTATGGGCCGGGGAGCTGTTTTTT
CDR3: CASTREGVWAGELFF
D: NA
J: TRBJ2-2
V: TRBV2
size: many

DNA: TGCGCCAGCAGCTTAGCGACTAGCGGCACTAGCACAGATACGCAGTATTTT
CDR3: CASSLATSGTSTDTQYF
D: TRBD2
J: TRBJ2-3
V: TRBV5-1
size: few

DNA: TGTGCCAGCAGCCAAAGGTTTTTGGGCTACTCTGGAAACACCATATATTTT
CDR3: CASSQRFLGYSGNTIYF
D: NA
J: TRBJ1-3
V: TRBV3-1
size: many

DNA: TGTGCCAGCAGTTTAGGAATTTTCGGGGAAGGCAAAAACATTCAGTACTTC
CDR3: CASSLGIFGEGKNIQYF
D: NA
J: TRBJ2-4
V: TRBV28
size: few

DNA: TGTGCCAGCAGCTTAGCGCAGGGGTTTGGAAACACCATATATTTT
CDR3: CASSLAQGFGNTIYF
D: NA
J: TRBJ1-3
V: TRBV7-2
size: few

DNA: TGTGCCAGCAGCCTGACAGGGGGGCCCCAGCATTTT
CDR3: CASSLTGGPQHF
D: TRBD1
J: TRBJ1-5
V: TRBV12-3/TRBV12-4
size: many

DNA: TGCAGTTCCACCCCTGGGGGCGGCTACGAGCAGTACTTC
CDR3: CSSTPGGGYEQYF
D: NA
J: TRBJ2-7
V: TRBV20-1
size: few

DNA: TGCGCCAGCAGCCCCCACGGAGTGAACACTGAAGCTTTCTTT
CDR3: CASSPHGVNTEAFF
D: NA
J: TRBJ1-1
V: TRBV5-1
size: few

DNA: TGCGCCAGCAGCCCCGACAGGGTGAACACCGGGGAGCTGTTTTTT
CDR3: CASSPDRVNTGELFF
D: TRBD1
J: TRBJ2-2
V: TRBV5-1
size: many

DNA: TGTGCCAGCAGTCCAACAGGGTTTGCCTACAATGAGCAGTTCTTC
CDR3: CASSPTGFAYNEQFF
D: NA
J: TRBJ2-1
V: TRBV2
size: few